This T cell receptor beta chain is drawn from a study of CD8+CD57+ T cells in acquired aplastic anemia. Study context: Quantities of DNA derived from sorted CD4+ and CD8+ cells averaged roughly 3 ug. Broader study findings: Patients versus controls showed no significant CD8+ Simpson's diversity difference.

Trimming took off 6 bases at V and 5 bases at J, with 22 bases between the two ends. The germline gives CDR1 DFQATT, CDR2 SNEGSKA (reference sequence). CDR3 length: 15 residues. A remark on this clonotype: Its target is unknown.

Patients who underwent sequencing had shown CD8+CD57+ cell expansion by flow cytometry. The diagnosis in all patients was severe acquired aplastic anemia. Genomic DNA constituted the template upon which TCR beta VDJ and CDR3 profiling was performed. Via MiXCR, TCRdb re-called the reads, giving one row per CDR3 protein. The sample contains 260,000 or so distinct CDR3 sequences, around 82% of which appear only once. This sequence was found in a human donor with aplastic anemia. The chain couples TRBV20-1 to TRBJ2-5; possible D gene TRBD2, 6 bases. Specimen: sorted CD4+, CD8+, or CD8+CD57+ T cells (not recorded which) from PBMCs. CDR3 bases: TGCAGTGCCAGTGATCCCGGGAGTAATATGGAGACCCAGTACTTC. It specifies CSASDPGSNMETQYF.